The 7 T cell receptor beta chains reported below all come from one sample, sequenced in a study of early T cells in non-severe SARS-CoV-2 infection. TCRdb reanalysed the 5' RACE reads using MiXCR and keeps one entry per CDR3 protein. The table lists tens of thousands of distinct CDR3 sequences, over 10% of them singletons. The sequenced sample was whole blood. The receptors come from an adult who was a healthcare worker with PCR-confirmed SARS-CoV-2 infection or an uninfected control (not recorded which).

A remark on this clonotype: A clone one base away is much larger, so this may be a read error. The gene calls are TRBV6-2 or TRBV6-3 and TRBJ2-5, with D perhaps matching TRBD2 (6 bases). Germline V gene data show CDR1 as MNHEY and CDR2 as SVGEGT. Trimming took off 7 bases at V and 3 bases at J, with 15 bases between the two ends. The CDR3 contains 14 residues. Here the CDR3 DNA reads TGTGCCAGCACCGGGAGCGTGGGAGAAGAGACCCAGTACTTC. It translates to CASTGSVGEETQYF.

This clonotype was counted only a few times. V gene TRBV5-1 combines with J gene TRBJ1-3; D gene unclear. Trimming shortened V by 5 bases and J by 4 bases, and 13 bases separated the two germline ends. The germline CDR1 and CDR2 sequences are SGHRS and YFSETQ. This CDR3 is 14 amino acids long. Written as DNA, the CDR3 is TGCGCCAGCAGTAGGGAAGGCGGAGGAAACACCATATATTTT. This encodes CASSREGGGNTIYF.

This clonotype occurred many times. The chain joins TRBV19 to TRBJ2-3; a possible D gene is TRBD2 (5 bases). There are 16 residues in the CDR3. V lost 6 bases, J lost 2 bases, and 18 bases lay in between. Germline CDR1 and CDR2: LNHDA and SQIVND (reference sequence). As DNA, the CDR3 is TGTGCCAGTAGACCCCAGTCGGGGATAGCCACAGATACGCAGTATTTT. Its translation: CASRPQSGIATDTQYF.

This clonotype was seen ten or more times. The J gene is TRBJ2-7, the V gene TRBV7-2, with TRBD1 identical over 10 bases. The length of the CDR3 is 14 residues. CDR1 and CDR2 (germline): SGHTA, FQGNSA. After removal of 5 bases from V and 3 bases from J, the junction contained 4 bases not matched to a gene. CDR3 sequence (DNA): TGTGCCAGCAGCCCCGACAGGGGGCTCTACGAGCAGTACTTC. Protein: CASSPDRGLYEQYF.

This chain joins TRBV9 and TRBJ2-3; 7 bases line up with TRBD1. The CDR3 is 15 amino acids. Germline loops: CDR1 SGDLS, CDR2 YYNGEE. Trimming removed 4 bases from V and 3 bases from J; junction bases left unmatched: 8. Here the CDR3 DNA reads TGTGCCAGCAGCCCAGAGGGCAGGGGGACAGATACGCAGTATTTT. It is translated as CASSPEGRGTDTQYF. The whole variable domain, remainder taken from reference TRBV9 and TRBJ2-3, is DSGVTQTPKHLITATGQRVTLRCSPRSGDLSVYWYQQSLDQGLQFLIQYYNGEERAKGNILERFSAQQFPDLHSELNLSSLELGDSALYFCASSPEGRGTDTQYFGPGTRLTVL.

This clonotype was recorded many times. This rearrangement joins TRBV20-1 to TRBJ1-5, with D maybe TRBD1 (6 bases). Germline V gene sequence: CDR1 DFQATT, CDR2 SNEGSKA (reference sequence). The ends were cut back, 6 bases at V and 4 bases at J, with 16 bases in the middle. This CDR3 contains 14 residues. CDR3 nucleotide sequence: TGCAGTGCCACCACAGGGTGGGGTAATCAGCCCCAGCATTTT. Amino acids: CSATTGWGNQPQHF.

This clonotype was recorded at least ten times. CDR3 sequence: CASRMTGGNTIYF. The CDR3 DNA reads as TGTGCCAGCAGGATGACAGGAGGAAACACCATATATTTT. The chain uses TRBV12-3 or TRBV12-4 and TRBJ1-3; weak D call: TRBD1 (6 bases). V lost 6 bases, J lost 4 bases, and 10 bases lay in between. The CDR3 is 13 amino acids.